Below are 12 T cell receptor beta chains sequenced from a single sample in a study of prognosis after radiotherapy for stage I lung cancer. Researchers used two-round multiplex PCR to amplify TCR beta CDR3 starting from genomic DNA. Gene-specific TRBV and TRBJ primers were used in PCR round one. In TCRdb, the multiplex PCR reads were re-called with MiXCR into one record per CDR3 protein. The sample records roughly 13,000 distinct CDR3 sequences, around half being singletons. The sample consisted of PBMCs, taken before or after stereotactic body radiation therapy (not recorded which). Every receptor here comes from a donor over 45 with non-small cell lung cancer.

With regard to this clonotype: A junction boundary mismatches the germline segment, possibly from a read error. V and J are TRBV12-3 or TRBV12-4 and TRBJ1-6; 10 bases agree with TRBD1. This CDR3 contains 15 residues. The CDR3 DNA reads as TGTGCCAGCAGTGCGGGACAGGGGTATAATTCACCCGTCCACTTT. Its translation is CASSAGQGYNSPVHF.

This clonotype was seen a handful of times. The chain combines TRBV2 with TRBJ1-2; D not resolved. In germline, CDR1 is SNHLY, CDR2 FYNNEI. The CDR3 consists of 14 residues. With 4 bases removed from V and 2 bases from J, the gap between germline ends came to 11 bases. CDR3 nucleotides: TGTGCCAGCAGTGGAGGGATGGCCAACTATGGCTACACCTTC. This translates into CASSGGMANYGYTF. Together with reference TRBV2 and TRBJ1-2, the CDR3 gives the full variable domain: EPEVTQTPSHQVTQMGQEVILRCVPISNHLYFYWYRQILGQKVEFLVSFYNNEISEKSEIFDDQFSVERPDGSNFTLKIRSTKLEDSAMYFCASSGGMANYGYTFGSGTRLTVV.

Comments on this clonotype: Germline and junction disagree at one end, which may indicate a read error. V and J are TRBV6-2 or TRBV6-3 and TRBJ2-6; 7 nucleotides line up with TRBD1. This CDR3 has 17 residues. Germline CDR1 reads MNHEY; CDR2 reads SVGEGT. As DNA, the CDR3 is TGTGCCAGCAGTGAGGGGTGGGACAGCTCTGTGGCCAACGTCCTGACTTTC. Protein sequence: CASSEGWDSSVANVLTF.

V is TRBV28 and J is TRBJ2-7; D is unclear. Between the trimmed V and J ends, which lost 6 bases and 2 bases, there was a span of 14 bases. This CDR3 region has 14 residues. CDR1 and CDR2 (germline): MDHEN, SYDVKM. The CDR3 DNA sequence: TGTGCCAGCAGGCAAGCGAACTCTGCCTACGAGCAGTACTTC. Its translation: CASRQANSAYEQYF.

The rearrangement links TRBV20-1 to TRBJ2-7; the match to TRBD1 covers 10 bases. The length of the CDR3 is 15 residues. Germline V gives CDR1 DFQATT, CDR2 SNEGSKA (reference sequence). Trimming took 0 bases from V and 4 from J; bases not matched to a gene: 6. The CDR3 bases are TGCAGTGCTAGAGAGCCGGGACAGGGGTTTTACGAGCAGTACTTC. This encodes CSAREPGQGFYEQYF.

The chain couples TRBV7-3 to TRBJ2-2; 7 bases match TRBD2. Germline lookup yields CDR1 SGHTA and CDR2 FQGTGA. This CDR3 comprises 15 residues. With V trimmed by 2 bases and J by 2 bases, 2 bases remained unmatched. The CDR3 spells CASSLGGGNTGELFF. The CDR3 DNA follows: TGTGCCAGCAGCTTAGGCGGGGGAAACACCGGGGAGCTGTTTTTT.

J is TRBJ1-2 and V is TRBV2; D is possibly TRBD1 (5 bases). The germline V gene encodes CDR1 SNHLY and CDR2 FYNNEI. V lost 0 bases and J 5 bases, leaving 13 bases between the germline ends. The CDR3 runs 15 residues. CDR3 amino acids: CASSEASRGGYGYTF. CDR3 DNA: TGTGCCAGCAGTGAAGCCTCTCGGGGCGGGTATGGCTACACCTTC.

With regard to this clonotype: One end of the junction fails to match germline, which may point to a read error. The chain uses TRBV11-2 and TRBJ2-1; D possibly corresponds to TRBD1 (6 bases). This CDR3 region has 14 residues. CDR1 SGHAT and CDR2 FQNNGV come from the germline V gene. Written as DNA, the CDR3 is TGTGCCAGCAGCCGGTACAGGGATTACAATGATCAGTTCTTC. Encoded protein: CASSRYRDYNDQFF.

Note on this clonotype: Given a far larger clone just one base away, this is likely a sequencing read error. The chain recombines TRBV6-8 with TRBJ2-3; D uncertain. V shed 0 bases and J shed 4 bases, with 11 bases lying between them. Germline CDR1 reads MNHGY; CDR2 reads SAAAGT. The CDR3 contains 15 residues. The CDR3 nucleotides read TGTGCCAGCAGTTACTCGTTTAGCAGGTCAGATACGCAGTATTTT. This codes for CASSYSFSRSDTQYF.

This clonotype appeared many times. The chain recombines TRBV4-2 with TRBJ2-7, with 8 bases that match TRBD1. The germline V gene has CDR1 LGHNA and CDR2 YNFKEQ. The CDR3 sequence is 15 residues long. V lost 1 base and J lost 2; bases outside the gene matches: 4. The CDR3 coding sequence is TGTGCCAGCAGCCAAGGGGCACAGGGGGCCTACGAGCAGTACTTC. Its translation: CASSQGAQGAYEQYF.

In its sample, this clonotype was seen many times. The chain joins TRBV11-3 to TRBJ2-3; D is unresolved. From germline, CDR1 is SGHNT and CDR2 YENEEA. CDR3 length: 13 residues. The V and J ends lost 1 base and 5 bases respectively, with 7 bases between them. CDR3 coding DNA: TGTGCCAGCAGCTTAGGGGCTGTAGATACGCAGTATTTT. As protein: CASSLGAVDTQYF.

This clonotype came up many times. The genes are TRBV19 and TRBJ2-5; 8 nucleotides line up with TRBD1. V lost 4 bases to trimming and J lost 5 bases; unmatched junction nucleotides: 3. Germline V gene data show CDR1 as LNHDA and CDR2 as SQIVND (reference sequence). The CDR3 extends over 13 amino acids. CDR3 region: CASSKNRGETQYF. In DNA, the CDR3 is TGTGCCAGTAGTAAGAACAGGGGGGAGACCCAGTACTTC.